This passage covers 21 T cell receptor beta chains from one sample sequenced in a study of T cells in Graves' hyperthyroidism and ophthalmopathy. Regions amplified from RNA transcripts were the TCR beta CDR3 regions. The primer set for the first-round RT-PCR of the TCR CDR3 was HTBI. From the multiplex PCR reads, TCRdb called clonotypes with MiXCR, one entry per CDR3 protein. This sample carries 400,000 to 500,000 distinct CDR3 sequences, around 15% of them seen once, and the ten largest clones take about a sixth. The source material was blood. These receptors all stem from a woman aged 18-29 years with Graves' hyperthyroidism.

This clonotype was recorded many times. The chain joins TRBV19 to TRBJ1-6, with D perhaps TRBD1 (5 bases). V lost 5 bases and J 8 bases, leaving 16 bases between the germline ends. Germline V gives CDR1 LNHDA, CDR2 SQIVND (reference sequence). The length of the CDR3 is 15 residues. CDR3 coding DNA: TGTGCCAGTAGTGCCCTGGACGGGGGTTATTCACCCCTCCACTTT. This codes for CASSALDGGYSPLHF.

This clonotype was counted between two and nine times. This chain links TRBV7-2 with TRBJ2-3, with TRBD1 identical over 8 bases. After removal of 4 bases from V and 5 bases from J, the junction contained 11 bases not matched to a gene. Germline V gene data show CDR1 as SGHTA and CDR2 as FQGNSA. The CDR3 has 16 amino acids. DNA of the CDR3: TGTGCCAGCAGCTCCCCGACAGGGGCTATGGGAGATACGCAGTATTTT. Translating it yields CASSSPTGAMGDTQYF.

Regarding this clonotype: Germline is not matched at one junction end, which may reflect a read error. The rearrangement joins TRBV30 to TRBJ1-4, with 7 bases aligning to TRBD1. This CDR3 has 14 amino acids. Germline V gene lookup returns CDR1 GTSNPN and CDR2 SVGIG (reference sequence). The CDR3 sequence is CARSAGTANEKLFF. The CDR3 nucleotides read TGTGCCCGGAGTGCCGGGACAGCTAATGAAAAGCTGTTTTTT.

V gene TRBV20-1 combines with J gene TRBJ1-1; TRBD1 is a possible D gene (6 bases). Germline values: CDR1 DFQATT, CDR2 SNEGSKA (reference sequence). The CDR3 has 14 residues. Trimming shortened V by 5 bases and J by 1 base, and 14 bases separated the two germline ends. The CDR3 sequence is CSADLGQKNTEAFF. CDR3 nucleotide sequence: TGCAGTGCTGACCTCGGACAGAAGAACACTGAAGCTTTCTTT.

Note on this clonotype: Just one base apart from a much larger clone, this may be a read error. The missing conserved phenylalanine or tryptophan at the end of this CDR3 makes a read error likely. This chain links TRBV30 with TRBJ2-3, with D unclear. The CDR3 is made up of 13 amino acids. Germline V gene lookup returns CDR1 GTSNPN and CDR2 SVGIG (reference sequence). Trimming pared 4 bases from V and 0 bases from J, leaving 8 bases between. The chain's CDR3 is CAWNIDSTDTQYC. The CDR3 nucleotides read TGTGCCTGGAACATAGATAGCACAGATACGCAGTATTGT.

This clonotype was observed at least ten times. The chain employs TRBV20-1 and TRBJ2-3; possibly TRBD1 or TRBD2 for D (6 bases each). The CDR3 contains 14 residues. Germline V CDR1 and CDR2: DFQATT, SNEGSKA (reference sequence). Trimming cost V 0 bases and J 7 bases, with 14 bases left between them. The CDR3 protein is CSARDFGGTHTQYF. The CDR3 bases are TGCAGTGCTAGAGATTTTGGCGGGACACATACGCAGTATTTT.

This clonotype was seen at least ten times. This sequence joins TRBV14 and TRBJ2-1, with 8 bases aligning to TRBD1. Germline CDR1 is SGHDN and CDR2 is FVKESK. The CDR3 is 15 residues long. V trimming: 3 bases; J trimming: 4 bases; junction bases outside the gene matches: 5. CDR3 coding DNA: TGTGCCAGCAGCCATCGGGACAGGCGATACAATGAGCAGTTCTTC. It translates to CASSHRDRRYNEQFF.

CDR3 in amino acids: CASSQGTGRENSPLHF. For the CDR3, the DNA is TGCGCCAGCAGCCAGGGGACAGGGAGGGAGAATTCACCCCTCCACTTT. The V gene is TRBV4-1, the J gene TRBJ1-6, with 9 bases matching TRBD1. The V gene end was trimmed by 3 bases and the J gene end by 7 bases; junction bases not matched to a gene: 7. Germline lookup yields CDR1 MGHRA and CDR2 YSYEKL. CDR3 length equals 16 residues.

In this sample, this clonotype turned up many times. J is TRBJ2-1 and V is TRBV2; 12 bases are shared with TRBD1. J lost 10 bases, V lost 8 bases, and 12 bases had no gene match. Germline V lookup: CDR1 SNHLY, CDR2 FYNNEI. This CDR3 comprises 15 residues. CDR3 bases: TGTGCCAGCGTTCCACCGGGACAGGGGGCGGGGGAGCAGTTCTTC. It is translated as CASVPPGQGAGEQFF.

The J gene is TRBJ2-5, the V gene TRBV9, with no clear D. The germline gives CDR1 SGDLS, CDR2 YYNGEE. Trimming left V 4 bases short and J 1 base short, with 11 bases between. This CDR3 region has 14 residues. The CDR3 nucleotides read TGTGCCAGCAGCCACACAGCGATCCAAGAGACCCAGTACTTC. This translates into CASSHTAIQETQYF.

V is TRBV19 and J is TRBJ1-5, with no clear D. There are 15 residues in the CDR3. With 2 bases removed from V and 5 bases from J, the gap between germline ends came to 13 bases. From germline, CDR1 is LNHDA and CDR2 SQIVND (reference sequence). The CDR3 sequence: CASSIPRGGYQPQHF. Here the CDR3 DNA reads TGTGCCAGTAGTATACCACGTGGAGGGTATCAGCCCCAGCATTTT.

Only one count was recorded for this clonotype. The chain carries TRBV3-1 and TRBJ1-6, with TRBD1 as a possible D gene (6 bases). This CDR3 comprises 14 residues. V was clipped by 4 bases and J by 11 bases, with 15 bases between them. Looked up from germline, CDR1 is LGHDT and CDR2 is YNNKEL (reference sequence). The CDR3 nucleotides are TGTGCCAGCAGCCCGGCCCAGGGGCCGCCACCCCTCCACTTT. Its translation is CASSPAQGPPPLHF. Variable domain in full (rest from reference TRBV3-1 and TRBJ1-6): DTAVSQTPKYLVTQMGNDKSIKCEQNLGHDTMYWYKQDSKKFLKIMFSYNNKELIINETVPNRFSPKSPDKAHLNLHINSLELGDSAVYFCASSPAQGPPPLHFGNGTRLTVT.

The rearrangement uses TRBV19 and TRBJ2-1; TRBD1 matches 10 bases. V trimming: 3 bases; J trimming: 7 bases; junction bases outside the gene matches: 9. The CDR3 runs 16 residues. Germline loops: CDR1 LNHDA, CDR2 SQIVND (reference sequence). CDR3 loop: CASSIPGTGASNEQFF. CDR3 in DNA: TGTGCCAGTAGTATCCCCGGGACAGGGGCGTCAAATGAGCAGTTCTTC. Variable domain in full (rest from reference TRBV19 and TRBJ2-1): DGGITQSPKYLFRKEGQNVTLSCEQNLNHDAMYWYRQDPGQGLRLIYYSQIVNDFQKGDIAEGYSVSREKKESFPLTVTSAQKNPTAFYLCASSIPGTGASNEQFFGPGTRLTVL.

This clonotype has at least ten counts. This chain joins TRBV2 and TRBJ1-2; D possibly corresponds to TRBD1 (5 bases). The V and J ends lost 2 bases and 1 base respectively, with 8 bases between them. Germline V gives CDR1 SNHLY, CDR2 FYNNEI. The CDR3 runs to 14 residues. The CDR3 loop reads CASSELGLNYGYTF. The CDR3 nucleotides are TGTGCCAGCAGTGAATTGGGACTTAACTATGGCTACACCTTC.

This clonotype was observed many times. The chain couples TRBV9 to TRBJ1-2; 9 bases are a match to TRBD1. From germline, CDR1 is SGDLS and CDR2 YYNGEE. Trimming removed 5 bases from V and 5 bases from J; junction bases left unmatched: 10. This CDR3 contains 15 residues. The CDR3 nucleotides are TGTGCCAGCAGTGTCTTTACCGGGACAGGGTATGGCTACACCTTC. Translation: CASSVFTGTGYGYTF. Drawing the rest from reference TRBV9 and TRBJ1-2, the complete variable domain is DSGVTQTPKHLITATGQRVTLRCSPRSGDLSVYWYQQSLDQGLQFLIQYYNGEERAKGNILERFSAQQFPDLHSELNLSSLELGDSALYFCASSVFTGTGYGYTFGSGTRLTVV.

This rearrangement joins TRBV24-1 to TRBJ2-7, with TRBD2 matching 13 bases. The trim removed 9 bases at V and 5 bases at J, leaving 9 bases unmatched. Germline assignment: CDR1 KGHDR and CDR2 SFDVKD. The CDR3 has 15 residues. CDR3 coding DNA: TGTGCCACCGGGGGGACTAGCGGGAATCCCAACGAGCAGTACTTC. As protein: CATGGTSGNPNEQYF.

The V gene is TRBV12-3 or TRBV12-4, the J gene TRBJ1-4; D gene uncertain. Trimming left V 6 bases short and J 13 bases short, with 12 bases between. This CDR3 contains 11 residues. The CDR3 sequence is CASSRTLRLFF. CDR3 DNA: TGTGCCAGCAGCCGAACCCTACGACTGTTTTTT.

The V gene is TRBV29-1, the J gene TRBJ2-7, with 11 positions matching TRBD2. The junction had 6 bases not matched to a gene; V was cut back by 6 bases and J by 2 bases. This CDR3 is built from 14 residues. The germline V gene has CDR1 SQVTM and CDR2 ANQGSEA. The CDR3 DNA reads TGCAGCGTGGAAAGACTAGCGGGAACCTACGAGCAGTACTTC. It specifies CSVERLAGTYEQYF.

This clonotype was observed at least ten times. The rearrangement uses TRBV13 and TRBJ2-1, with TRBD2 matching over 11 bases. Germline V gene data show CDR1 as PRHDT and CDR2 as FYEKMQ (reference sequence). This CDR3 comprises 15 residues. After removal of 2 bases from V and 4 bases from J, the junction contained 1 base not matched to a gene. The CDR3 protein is CASSLRLAGYNEQFF. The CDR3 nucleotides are TGTGCCAGCAGCTTAAGACTAGCGGGGTACAATGAGCAGTTCTTC. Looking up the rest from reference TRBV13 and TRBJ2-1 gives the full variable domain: AAGVIQSPRHLIKEKRETATLKCYPIPRHDTVYWYQQGPGQDPQFLISFYEKMQSDKGSIPDRFSAQQFSDYHSELNMSSLELGDSALYFCASSLRLAGYNEQFFGPGTRLTVL.

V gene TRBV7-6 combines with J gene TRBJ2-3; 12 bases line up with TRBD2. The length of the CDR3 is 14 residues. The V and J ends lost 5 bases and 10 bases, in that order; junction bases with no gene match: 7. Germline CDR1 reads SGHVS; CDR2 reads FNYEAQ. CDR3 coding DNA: TGTGCCAGCAGCCCCTCGACTAGCGGGAGTGCGCAGTATTTT. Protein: CASSPSTSGSAQYF. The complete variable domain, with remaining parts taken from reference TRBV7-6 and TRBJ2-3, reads GAGVSQSPRYKVTKRGQDVALRCDPISGHVSLYWYRQALGQGPEFLTYFNYEAQQDKSGLPNDRFSAERPEGSISTLTIQRTEQRDSAMYRCASSPSTSGSAQYFGPGTRLTVL.

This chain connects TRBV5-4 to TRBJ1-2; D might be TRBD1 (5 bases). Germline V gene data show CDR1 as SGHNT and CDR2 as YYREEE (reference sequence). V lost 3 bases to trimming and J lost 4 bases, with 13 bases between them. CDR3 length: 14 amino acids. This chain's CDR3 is CASSSRTTAYGYTF. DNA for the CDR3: TGTGCCAGCAGCTCTCGGACAACCGCCTATGGCTACACCTTC.